The 2 T cell receptor beta chains listed next were all sequenced from one sample in a study of graft-versus-host responses after intestinal transplantation. Repertoires were generated with immunoSEQ multiplex PCR, while TCRdb's copy carries only in-frame clones and drops some. This table has about 110,000 clones, around 92% appearing once. Their antigen targets remain unknown. This specimen was unstimulated CD8+ T cells sorted from spleen or lymph node cells, taken before transplant. The receptor source for this set is a human donor who was the organ donor for an intestinal transplant.

The table lists this clone with a few counts. V is TRBV28 and J is TRBJ1-5; no clear D gene. V lost 6 bases to trimming and J lost 7 bases, with 13 bases between them. Per the germline V gene, CDR1 is MDHEN and CDR2 is SYDVKM. The CDR3 is 13 amino acids. The CDR3 bases are TGTGCCAGCAGCCCTGTCTCACTCCAGCCCCAGCATTTT. Protein: CASSPVSLQPQHF.

This clone appeared once. This rearrangement joins TRBV5-6 to TRBJ2-4, with D uncertain. The CDR3 spans 16 residues. Deletions cut 3 bases from V and 0 bases from J, with 13 bases between. From germline, CDR1 is SGHDT and CDR2 YYEEEE. CDR3 region: CASSSRSTLAKNIQYF. Here the CDR3 DNA reads TGTGCCAGCAGCTCGAGATCCACGTTAGCCAAAAACATTCAGTACTTC.